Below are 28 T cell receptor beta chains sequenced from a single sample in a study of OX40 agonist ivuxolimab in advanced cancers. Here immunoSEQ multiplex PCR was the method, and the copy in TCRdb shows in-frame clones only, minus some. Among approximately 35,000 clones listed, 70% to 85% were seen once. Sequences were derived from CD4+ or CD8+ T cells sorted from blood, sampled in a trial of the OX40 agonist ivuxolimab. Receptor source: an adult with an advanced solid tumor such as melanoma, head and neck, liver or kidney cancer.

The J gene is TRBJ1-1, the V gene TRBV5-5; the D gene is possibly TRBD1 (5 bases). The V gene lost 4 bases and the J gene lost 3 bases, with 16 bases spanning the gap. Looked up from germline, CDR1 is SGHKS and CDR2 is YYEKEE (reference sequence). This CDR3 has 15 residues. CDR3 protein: CASSTRLGGDTEAFF. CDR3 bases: TGTGCCAGCAGCACTCGACTTGGGGGGGACACTGAAGCTTTCTTT.

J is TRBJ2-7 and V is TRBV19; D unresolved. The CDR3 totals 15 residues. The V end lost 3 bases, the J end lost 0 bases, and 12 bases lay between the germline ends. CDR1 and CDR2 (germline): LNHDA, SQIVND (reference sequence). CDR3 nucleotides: TGTGCCAGTAGTATTAAGGGCAGGTCCTCCTACGAGCAGTACTTC. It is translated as CASSIKGRSSYEQYF.

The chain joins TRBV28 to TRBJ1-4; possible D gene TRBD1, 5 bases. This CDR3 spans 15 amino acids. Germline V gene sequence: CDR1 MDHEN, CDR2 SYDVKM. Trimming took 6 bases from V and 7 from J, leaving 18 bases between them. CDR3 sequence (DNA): TGTGCCAGCAGCCCCGGGGAGGGGCCGTTTGAAAAACTGTTTTTT. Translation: CASSPGEGPFEKLFF.

The CDR3 sequence: CASGYLGTLPHEQYF. For the CDR3, the DNA is TGTGCCAGCGGCTATCTCGGGACTCTCCCTCACGAGCAGTACTTC. This chain connects TRBV5-4 to TRBJ2-7; tentatively, D is TRBD2 (6 bases). Germline values: CDR1 SGHNT, CDR2 YYREEE (reference sequence). This CDR3 contains 15 residues. V was clipped by 7 bases and J by 5 bases, with 22 bases between them. The full variable domain, rest sourced from reference TRBV5-4 and TRBJ2-7, is ETGVTQSPTHLIKTRGQQVTLRCSSQSGHNTVSWYQQALGQGPQFIFQYYREEENGRGNFPPRFSGLQFPNYSSELNVNALELDDSALYLCASGYLGTLPHEQYFGPGTRLTVT.

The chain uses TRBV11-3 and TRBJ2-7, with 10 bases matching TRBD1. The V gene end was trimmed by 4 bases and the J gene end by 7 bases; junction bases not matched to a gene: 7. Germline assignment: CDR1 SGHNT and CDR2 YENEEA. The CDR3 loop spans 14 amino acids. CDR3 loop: CASSSRDRGGEQYF. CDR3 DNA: TGTGCCAGCAGCTCCCGGGACAGGGGAGGGGAGCAGTACTTC. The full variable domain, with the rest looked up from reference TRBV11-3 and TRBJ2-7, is EAGVVQSPRYKIIEKKQPVAFWCNPISGHNTLYWYLQNLGQGPELLIRYENEEAVDDSQLPKDRFSAERLKGVDSTLKIQPAELGDSAVYLCASSSRDRGGEQYFGPGTRLTVT.

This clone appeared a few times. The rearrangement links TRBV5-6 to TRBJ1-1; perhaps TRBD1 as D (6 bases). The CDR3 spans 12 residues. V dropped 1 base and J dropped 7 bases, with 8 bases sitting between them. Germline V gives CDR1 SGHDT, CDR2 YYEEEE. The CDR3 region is CASSLQGIEAFF. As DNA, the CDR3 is TGTGCCAGCAGCTTGCAGGGGATTGAAGCTTTCTTT. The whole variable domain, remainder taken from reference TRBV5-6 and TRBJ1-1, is DAGVTQSPTHLIKTRGQQVTLRCSPKSGHDTVSWYQQALGQGPQFIFQYYEEEERQRGNFPDRFSGHQFPNYSSELNVNALLLGDSALYLCASSLQGIEAFFGQGTRLTVV.

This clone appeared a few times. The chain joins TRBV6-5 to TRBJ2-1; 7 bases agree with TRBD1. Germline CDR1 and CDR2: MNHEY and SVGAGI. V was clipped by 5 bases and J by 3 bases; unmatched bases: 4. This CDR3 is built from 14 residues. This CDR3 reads CASSPGGRYNEQFF. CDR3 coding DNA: TGTGCCAGCAGTCCAGGGGGTCGCTACAATGAGCAGTTCTTC.

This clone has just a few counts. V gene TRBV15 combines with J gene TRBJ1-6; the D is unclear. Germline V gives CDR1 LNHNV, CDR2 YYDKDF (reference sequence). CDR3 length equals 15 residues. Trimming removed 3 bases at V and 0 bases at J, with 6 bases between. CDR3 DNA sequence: TGTGCCACCAGCAGGGATAGCTCCTATAATTCACCCCTCCACTTT. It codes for CATSRDSSYNSPLHF.

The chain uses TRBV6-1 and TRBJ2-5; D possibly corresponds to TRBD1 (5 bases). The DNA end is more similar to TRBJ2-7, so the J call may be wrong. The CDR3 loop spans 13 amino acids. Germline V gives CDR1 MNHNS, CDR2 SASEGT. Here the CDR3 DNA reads TGTGCCAGCAGTGATGACAGCCCCTACGAGCAGTACTTC. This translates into CASSDDSPYEQYF.

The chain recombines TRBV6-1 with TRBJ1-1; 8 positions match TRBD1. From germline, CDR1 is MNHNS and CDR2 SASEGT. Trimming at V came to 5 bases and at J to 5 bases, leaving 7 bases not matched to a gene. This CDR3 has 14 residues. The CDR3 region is CASSTQGAVTEAFF. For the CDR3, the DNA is TGTGCCAGCAGTACCCAGGGGGCAGTTACTGAAGCTTTCTTT.

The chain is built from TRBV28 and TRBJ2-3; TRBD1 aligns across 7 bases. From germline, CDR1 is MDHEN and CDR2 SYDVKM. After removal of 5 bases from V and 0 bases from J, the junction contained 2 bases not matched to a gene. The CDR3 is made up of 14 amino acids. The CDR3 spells CASSPDRSTDTQYF. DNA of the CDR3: TGTGCCAGCAGTCCGGACAGGAGCACAGATACGCAGTATTTT.

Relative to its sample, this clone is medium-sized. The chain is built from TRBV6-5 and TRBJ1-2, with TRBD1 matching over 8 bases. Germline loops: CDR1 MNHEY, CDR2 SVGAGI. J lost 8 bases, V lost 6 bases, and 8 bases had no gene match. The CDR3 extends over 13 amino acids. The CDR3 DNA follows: TGTGCCAGCAGCCAAAACAGGGGGGGAGGCTACACCTTC. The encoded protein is CASSQNRGGGYTF.

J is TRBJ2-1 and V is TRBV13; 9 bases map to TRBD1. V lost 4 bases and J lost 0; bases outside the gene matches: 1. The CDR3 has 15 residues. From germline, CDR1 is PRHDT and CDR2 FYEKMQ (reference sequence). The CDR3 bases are TGTGCCAGCAGCTCGGGACAGGGCTCCTACAATGAGCAGTTCTTC. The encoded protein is CASSSGQGSYNEQFF.

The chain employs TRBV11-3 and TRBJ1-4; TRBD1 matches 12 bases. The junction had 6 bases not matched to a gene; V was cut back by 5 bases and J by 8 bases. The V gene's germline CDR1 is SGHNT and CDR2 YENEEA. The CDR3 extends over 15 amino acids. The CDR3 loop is CASSTGQGAQEKLFF. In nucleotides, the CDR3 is TGTGCCAGCAGCACGGGACAGGGGGCGCAGGAAAAACTGTTTTTT.

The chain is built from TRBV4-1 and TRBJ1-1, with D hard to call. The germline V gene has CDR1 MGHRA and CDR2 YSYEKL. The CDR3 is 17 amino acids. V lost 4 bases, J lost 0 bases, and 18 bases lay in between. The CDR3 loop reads CASSLHDPDLLNTEAFF. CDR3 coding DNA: TGCGCCAGCAGCCTACACGACCCGGACCTCTTGAACACTGAAGCTTTCTTT.

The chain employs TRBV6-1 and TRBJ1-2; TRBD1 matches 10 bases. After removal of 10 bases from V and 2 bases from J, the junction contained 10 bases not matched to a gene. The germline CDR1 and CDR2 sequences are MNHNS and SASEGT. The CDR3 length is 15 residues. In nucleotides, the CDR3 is TGTGCCATCGCGGCGGGACAGGGGCCAAACTATGGCTACACCTTC. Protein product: CAIAAGQGPNYGYTF.

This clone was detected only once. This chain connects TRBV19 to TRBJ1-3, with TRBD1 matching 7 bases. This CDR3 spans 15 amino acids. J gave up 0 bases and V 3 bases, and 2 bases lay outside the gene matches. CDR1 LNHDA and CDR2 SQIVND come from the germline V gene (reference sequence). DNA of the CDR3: TGTGCCAGTAGTATTGCAGGGGGCTCTGGAAACACCATATATTTT. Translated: CASSIAGGSGNTIYF.

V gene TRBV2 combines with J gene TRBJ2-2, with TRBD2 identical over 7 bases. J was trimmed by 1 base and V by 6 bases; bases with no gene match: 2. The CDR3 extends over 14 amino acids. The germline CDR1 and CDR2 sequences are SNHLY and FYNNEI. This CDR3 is CASSQRGNTGELFF. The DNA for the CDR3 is TGTGCCAGCAGCCAGCGGGGGAACACCGGGGAGCTGTTTTTT.

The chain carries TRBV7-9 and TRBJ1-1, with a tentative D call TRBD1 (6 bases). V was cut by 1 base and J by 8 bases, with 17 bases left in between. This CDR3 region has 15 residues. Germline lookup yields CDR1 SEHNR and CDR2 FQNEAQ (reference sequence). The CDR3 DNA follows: TGTGCCAGCAGCTTAGACCCTTCGGGGACACACGAAGCTTTCTTT. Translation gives CASSLDPSGTHEAFF.

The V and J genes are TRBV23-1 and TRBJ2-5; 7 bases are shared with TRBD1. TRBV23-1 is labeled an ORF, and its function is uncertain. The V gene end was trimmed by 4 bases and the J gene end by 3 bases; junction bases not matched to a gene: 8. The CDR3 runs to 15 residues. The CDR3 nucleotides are TGCGCCAGCAGTCGCTGCCGGGACAGAAAAGAGACCCAGTACTTC. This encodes CASSRCRDRKETQYF.

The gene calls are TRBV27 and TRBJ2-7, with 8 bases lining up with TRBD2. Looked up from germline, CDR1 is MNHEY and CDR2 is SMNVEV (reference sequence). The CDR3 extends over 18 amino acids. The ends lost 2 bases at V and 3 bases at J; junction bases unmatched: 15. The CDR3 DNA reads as TGTGCCAGCAGTTTAGTGGGACTAGGGGGATCAAGTTTCTACGAGCAGTACTTC. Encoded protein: CASSLVGLGGSSFYEQYF.

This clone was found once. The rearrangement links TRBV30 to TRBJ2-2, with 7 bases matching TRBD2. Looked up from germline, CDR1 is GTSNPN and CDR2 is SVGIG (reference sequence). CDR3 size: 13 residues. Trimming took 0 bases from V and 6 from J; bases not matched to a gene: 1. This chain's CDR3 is CAWSVRGAGELFF. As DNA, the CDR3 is TGTGCCTGGAGTGTCCGGGGGGCCGGGGAGCTGTTTTTT.

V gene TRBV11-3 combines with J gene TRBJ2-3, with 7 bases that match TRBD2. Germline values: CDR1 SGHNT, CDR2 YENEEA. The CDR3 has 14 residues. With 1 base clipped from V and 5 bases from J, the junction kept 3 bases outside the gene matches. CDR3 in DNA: TGTGCCAGCAGCTTAGTAGCTAGCGGAGATACGCAGTATTTT. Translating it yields CASSLVASGDTQYF.

The CDR3 DNA sequence: TGTGCCAGCCGCACTCAAGGGGCTGGAAACACCATATATTTT. This sequence encodes CASRTQGAGNTIYF. V and J are TRBV28 and TRBJ1-3, with D possibly being TRBD1 (5 bases). Germline values: CDR1 MDHEN, CDR2 SYDVKM. V lost 8 bases and J 2 bases, leaving 13 bases between the germline ends. The CDR3 has 14 amino acids. Full variable domain (missing parts from reference TRBV28 and TRBJ1-3): DVKVTQSSRYLVKRTGEKVFLECVQDMDHENMFWYRQDPGLGLRLIYFSYDVKMKEKGDIPEGYSVSREKKERFSLILESASTNQTSMYLCASRTQGAGNTIYFGEGSWLTVV.

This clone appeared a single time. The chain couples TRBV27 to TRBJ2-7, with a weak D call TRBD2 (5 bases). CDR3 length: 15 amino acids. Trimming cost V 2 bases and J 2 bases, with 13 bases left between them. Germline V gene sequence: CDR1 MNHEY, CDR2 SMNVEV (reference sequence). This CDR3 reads CASSLRTVGTYEQYF. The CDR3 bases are TGTGCCAGCAGTTTACGGACTGTGGGGACCTACGAGCAGTACTTC.

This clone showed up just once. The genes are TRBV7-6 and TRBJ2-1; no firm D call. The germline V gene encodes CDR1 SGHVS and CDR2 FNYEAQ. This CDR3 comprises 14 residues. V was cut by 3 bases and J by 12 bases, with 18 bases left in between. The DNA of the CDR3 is TGTGCCAGCAGCTTTCCCGAGTCGCCTCAAGGGCAGTTCTTC. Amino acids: CASSFPESPQGQFF. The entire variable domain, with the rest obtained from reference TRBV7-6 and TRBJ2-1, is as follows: GAGVSQSPRYKVTKRGQDVALRCDPISGHVSLYWYRQALGQGPEFLTYFNYEAQQDKSGLPNDRFSAERPEGSISTLTIQRTEQRDSAMYRCASSFPESPQGQFFGPGTRLTVL.

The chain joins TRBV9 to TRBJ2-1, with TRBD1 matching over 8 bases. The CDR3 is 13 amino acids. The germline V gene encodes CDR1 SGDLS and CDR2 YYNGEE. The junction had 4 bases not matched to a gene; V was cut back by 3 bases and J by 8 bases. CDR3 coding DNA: TGTGCCAGCAGCGGGACAGGGAACGATGAGCAGTTCTTC. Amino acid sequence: CASSGTGNDEQFF.

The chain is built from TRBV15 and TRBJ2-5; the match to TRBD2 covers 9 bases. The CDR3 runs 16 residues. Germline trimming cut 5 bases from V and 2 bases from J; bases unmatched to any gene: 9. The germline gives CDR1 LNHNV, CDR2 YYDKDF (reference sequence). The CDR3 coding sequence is TGTGCCACCAGCTTTGCGGCGCGGGGGGGTCAAGAGACCCAGTACTTC. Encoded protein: CATSFAARGGQETQYF.